This T cell receptor beta chain was retrieved from a study of beta chain features in type 1 diabetes. V was pared by 4 bases and J by 4 bases, with 3 bases of the junction left unmatched. CDR3 size: 14 residues. CDR1 is MNHNY and CDR2 is SVGAGI in the germline V gene (reference sequence). Investigators reverse transcribed all isolated RNA, so they sequenced expressed TCRB transcripts. Some clones are missing from TCRdb's copy, which holds only in-frame ones; the method was immunoSEQ multiplex PCR. The table has 200,000 to 250,000 clones, over 9.5% seen once; the top ten hold about 0.037%. Material: naive CD4+ T cells from blood. This TCR was sampled from a woman younger than 35 in good health. The V and J genes are TRBV6-6 and TRBJ2-3; 9 bases map to TRBD2. The CDR3 bases are TGTGCCAGCAGTTGGACTAGCGATTCAGATACGCAGTATTTT. Its protein is CASSWTSDSDTQYF.